The entry that follows covers one T cell receptor (beta chain) sequence. The table lists this clone with a count of one. The clone's antigen remains unknown. The record has no base qualities; no much larger clone is one base away. The CDR3 runs 13 amino acids, cysteine and phenylalanine included. The kept DNA is CDR3 alone, 39 bases in frame from the first base. Trimming takes 5 bases from V and 5 bases from J, and the germline ends sit 12 bases apart. The germline V gene supplies CDR1 SGHAT and CDR2 FQNNGV. This entry comes from a study of T cells in localized non-small cell lung cancer (dated by TCRdb to the early 2020s). With regard to the full study: The study examined T cell repertoires in a few hundred patients with early-stage NSCLC and compared tumors with uninvolved tumor-adjacent lungs. The mean age of the NSCLC patients was roughly 63 years, with approximately 130 men and around 100 women. The cohort was made up of around 250 treatment-naive NSCLC patients whose localized lung tumors had been resected. Study-wide conclusions, independent of this receptor: A median of around 62 of the top 100 tumor clones turned up in the paired uninvolved adjacent lung, and approximately 30 of those clones also ranked among the top 100 of that same adjacent lung. Because multi-region tumor sequencing was not done, intratumor heterogeneity could not be ruled out. Longer overall survival was associated with higher blood T cell density, whereas shorter survival was associated with higher adjacent-lung clonality. Since the design was exploratory, TCR variables were selected using unadjusted p-values with no false-discovery rate correction. Uninvolved tumor-adjacent lung showed the highest T cell clonality, higher than tumor, which suggests more focused antigenic responses in the uninvolved tumor-adjacent lung.

TCR beta CDR3 regions were sequenced from DNA using the immunoSEQ Assay. The paper's processing steps were these. T cell density was computed as TCR beta template counts normalized to usable DNA estimated by amplifying housekeeping genes. Richness was estimated using the preseqR package, with extrapolation to 400,000 templates for PBMC samples and to 120,000 templates for tissue samples. Clonality was taken to be one minus Pielou's evenness. Tissue-enriched TCRs were identified through differential abundance testing performed on productive amino-acid clonotypes, with a minimum total count of 5 and an alpha of 0.1. The Jaccard Index and the Morisita Overlap Index were used to measure repertoire overlap between compartments. TCR beta CDR3s were clustered by GLIPH together with public tetramer-defined viral CDR3s, and at least three viral sequences plus V-gene enrichment were required for viral motifs. What TCRdb holds here is the immuneACCESS table cut down to in-frame rearrangements. Part of the clones is not present; checked against another copy, under half of the missing clones reflect an unresolved V gene, and the others are unexplained. V, J and clone size are taken as reported in that table, and D and trimming were inferred from the DNA itself. The sample table holds about 21,000 clones, of which 89% were seen once. 8% to 9.5% of the sample lies in the top ten.

At diagnosis, peripheral blood, uninvolved tumor-adjacent lung and tumor were collected and stored as a combination of fresh-frozen and FFPE material. For TCR repertoire profiling, the blood samples were analyzed as peripheral blood mononuclear cells. The chain is made from TRBV11-2 and TRBJ2-5, with the D segment identity uncertain. The TCR sequence derives from a man aged 35-75 years with stage I lung adenocarcinoma. Sequences were derived from peripheral blood, sampled before any cancer treatment. The DNA sequence follows: TGTGCCAGCAGCGCCGCGACGGAGGAGACCCAGTACTTC. The resulting protein is CASSAATEETQYF.